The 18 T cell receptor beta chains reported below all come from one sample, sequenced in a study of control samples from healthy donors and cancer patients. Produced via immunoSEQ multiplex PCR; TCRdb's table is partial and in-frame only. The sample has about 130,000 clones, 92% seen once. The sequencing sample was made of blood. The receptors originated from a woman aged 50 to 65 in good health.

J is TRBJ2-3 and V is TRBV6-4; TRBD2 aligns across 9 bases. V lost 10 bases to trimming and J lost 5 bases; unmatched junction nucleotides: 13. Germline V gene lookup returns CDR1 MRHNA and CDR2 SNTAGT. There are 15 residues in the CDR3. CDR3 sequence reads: CATALIGTSLDTQYF. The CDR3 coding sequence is TGTGCCACCGCGTTGATCGGGACTAGCCTAGATACGCAGTATTTT.

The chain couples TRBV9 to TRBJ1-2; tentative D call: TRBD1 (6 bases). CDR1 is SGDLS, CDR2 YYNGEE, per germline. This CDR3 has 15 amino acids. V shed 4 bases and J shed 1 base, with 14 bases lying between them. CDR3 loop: CASSPEGGGNYGYTF. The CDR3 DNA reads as TGTGCCAGCAGCCCTGAGGGAGGGGGTAACTATGGCTACACCTTC.

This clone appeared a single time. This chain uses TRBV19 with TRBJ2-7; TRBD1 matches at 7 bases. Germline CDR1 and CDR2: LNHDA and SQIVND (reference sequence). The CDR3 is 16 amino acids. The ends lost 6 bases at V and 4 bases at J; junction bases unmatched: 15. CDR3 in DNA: TGTGCCAGTAGCAACCTAACCGGGACAGCGAAATACGAGCAGTACTTC. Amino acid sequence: CASSNLTGTAKYEQYF. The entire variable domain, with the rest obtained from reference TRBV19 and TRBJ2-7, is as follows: DGGITQSPKYLFRKEGQNVTLSCEQNLNHDAMYWYRQDPGQGLRLIYYSQIVNDFQKGDIAEGYSVSREKKESFPLTVTSAQKNPTAFYLCASSNLTGTAKYEQYFGPGTRLTVT.

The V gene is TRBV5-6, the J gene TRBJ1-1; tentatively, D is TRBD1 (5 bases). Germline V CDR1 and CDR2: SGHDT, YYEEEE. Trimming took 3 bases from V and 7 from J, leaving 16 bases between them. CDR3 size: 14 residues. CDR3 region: CASSYDSRFGEAFF. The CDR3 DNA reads TGTGCCAGCAGCTACGACAGCCGGTTCGGTGAAGCTTTCTTT.

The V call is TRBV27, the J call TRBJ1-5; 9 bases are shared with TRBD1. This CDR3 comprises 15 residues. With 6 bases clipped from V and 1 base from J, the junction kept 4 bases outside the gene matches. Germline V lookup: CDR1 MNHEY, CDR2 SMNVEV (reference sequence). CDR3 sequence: CASSLGQGSNQPQHF. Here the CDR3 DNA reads TGTGCCAGCAGCTTGGGACAGGGAAGCAATCAGCCCCAGCATTTT.

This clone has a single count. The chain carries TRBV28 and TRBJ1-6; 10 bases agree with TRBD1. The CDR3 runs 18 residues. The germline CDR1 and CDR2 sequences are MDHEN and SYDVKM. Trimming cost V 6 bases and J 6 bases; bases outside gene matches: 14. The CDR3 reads CASSLIRGQGGANSPLHF. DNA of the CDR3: TGTGCCAGCAGCCTAATTAGAGGACAGGGGGGAGCTAATTCACCCCTCCACTTT.

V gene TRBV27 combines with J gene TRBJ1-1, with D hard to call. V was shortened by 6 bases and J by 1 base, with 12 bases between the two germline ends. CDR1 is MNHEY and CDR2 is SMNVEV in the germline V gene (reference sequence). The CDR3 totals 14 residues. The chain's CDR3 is CASSPAGKNTEAFF. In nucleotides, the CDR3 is TGTGCCAGCAGCCCGGCTGGAAAGAACACTGAAGCTTTCTTT.

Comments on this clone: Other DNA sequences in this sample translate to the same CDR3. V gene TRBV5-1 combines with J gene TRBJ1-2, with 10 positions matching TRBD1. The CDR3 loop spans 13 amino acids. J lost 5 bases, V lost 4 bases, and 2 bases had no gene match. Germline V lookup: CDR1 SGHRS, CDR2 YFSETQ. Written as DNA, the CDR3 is TGCGCCAGCAGCCTGGACAGGGGGTATGGCTACACCTTC. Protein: CASSLDRGYGYTF.

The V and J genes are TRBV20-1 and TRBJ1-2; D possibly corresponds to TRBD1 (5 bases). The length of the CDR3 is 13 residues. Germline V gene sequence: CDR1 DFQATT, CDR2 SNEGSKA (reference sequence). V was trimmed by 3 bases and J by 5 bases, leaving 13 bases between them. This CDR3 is CSASAGRVYGYTF. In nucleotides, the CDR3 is TGCAGTGCTAGTGCGGGCAGGGTATATGGCTACACCTTC.

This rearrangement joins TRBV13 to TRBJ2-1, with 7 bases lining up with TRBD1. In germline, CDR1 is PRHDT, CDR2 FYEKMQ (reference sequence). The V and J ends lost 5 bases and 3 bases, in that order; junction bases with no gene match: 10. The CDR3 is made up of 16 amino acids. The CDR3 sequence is CASSPRPGQIYNEQFF. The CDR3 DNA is TGTGCCAGCAGCCCACGCCCGGGACAGATCTACAATGAGCAGTTCTTC.

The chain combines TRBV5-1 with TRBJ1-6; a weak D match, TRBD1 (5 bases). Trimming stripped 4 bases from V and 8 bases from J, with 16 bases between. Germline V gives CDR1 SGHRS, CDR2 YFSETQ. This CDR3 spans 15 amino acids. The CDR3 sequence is CASSGEGRTHSPLHF. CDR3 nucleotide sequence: TGCGCCAGCAGCGGGGAGGGGCGGACCCATTCACCCCTCCACTTT.

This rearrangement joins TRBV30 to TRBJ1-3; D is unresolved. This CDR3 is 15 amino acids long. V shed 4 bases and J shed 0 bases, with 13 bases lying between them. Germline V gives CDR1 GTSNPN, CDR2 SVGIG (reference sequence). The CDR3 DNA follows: TGTGCCTGGACCAGCGGGCCCAGCTCTGGAAACACCATATATTTT. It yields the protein CAWTSGPSSGNTIYF.

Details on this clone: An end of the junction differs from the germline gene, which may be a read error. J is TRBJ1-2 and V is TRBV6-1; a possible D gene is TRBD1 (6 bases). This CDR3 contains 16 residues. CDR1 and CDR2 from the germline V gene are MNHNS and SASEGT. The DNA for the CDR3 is TGTGCCAGCAGTCAAGCCCGAGGGGGAGAAGGCTATGGCTACACCTTC. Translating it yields CASSQARGGEGYGYTF.

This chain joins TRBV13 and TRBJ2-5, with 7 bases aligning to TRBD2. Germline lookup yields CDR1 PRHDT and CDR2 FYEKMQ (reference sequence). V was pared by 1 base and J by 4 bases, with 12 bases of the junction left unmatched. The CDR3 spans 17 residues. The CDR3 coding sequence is TGTGCCAGCAGCTTAGACTCGATCGGGGGGAGGGCAGAGACCCAGTACTTC. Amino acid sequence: CASSLDSIGGRAETQYF. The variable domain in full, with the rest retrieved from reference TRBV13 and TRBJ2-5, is AAGVIQSPRHLIKEKRETATLKCYPIPRHDTVYWYQQGPGQDPQFLISFYEKMQSDKGSIPDRFSAQQFSDYHSELNMSSLELGDSALYFCASSLDSIGGRAETQYFGPGTRLLVL.

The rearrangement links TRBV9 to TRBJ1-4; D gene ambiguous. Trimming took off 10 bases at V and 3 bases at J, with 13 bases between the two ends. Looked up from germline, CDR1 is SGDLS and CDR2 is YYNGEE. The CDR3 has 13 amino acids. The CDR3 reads CAPPVAPNEKLFF. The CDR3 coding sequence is TGTGCCCCCCCCGTAGCCCCTAATGAAAAACTGTTTTTT. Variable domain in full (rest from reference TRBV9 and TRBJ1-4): DSGVTQTPKHLITATGQRVTLRCSPRSGDLSVYWYQQSLDQGLQFLIQYYNGEERAKGNILERFSAQQFPDLHSELNLSSLELGDSALYFCAPPVAPNEKLFFGSGTQLSVL.

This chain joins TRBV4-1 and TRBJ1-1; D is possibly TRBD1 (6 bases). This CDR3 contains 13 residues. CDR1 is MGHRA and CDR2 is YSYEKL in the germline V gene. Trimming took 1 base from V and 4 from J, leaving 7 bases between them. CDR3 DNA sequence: TGCGCCAGCAGCCAAGCGGGGGCCACTGAAGCTTTCTTT. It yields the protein CASSQAGATEAFF.

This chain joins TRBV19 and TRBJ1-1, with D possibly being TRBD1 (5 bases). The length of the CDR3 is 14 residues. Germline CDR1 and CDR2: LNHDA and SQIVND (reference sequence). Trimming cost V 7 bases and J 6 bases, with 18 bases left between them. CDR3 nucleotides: TGTGCCAGTAAGGCCGTTATGATCAGGGCTGAAGCTTTCTTT. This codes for CASKAVMIRAEAFF. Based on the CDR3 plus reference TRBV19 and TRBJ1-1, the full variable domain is DGGITQSPKYLFRKEGQNVTLSCEQNLNHDAMYWYRQDPGQGLRLIYYSQIVNDFQKGDIAEGYSVSREKKESFPLTVTSAQKNPTAFYLCASKAVMIRAEAFFGQGTRLTVV.

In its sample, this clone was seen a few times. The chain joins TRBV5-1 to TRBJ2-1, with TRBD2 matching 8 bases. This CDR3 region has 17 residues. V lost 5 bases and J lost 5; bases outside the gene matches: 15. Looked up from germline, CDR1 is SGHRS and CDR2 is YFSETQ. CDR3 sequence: CASSQDPGTRPNNEQFF. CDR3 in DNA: TGCGCCAGCAGTCAAGATCCCGGGACTAGGCCTAACAATGAGCAGTTCTTC. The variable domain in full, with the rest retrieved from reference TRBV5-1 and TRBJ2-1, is KAGVTQTPRYLIKTRGQQVTLSCSPISGHRSVSWYQQTPGQGLQFLFEYFSETQRNKGNFPGRFSGRQFSNSRSEMNVSTLELGDSALYLCASSQDPGTRPNNEQFFGPGTRLTVL.